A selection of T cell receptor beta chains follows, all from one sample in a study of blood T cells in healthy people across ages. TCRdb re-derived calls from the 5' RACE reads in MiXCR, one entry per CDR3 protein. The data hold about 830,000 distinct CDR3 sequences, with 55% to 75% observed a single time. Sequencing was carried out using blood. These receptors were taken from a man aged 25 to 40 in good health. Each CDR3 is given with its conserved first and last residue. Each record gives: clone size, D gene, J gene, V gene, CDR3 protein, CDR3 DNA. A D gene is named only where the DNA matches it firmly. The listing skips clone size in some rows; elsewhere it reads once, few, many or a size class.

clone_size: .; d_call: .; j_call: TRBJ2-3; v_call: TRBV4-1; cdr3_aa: CASSQIEGRGTDTQYF; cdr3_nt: TGCGCCAGCAGCCAGATCGAGGGGCGCGGCACAGATACGCAGTATTTT
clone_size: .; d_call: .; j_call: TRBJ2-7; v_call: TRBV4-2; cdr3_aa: CASSQDGGPTYEQYF; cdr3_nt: TGTGCCAGCAGCCAAGATGGGGGGCCGACCTACGAGCAGTACTTC
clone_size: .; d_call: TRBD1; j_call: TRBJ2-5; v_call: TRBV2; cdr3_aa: CASRQDRGAQYF; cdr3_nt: TGTGCCAGCCGACAAGACAGGGGAGCGCAGTACTTC
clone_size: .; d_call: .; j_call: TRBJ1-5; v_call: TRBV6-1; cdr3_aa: CASSEWGGRGSNQPQHF; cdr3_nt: TGTGCCAGCAGTGAATGGGGCGGCAGAGGGAGCAATCAGCCCCAGCATTTT
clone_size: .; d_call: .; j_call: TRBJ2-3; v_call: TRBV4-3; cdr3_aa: CASTLGQKSTDTQYF; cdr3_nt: TGCGCCAGCACCCTAGGACAGAAAAGCACAGATACGCAGTATTTT
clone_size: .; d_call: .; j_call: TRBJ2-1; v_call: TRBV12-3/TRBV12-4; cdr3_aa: CASILNSEQFF; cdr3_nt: TGTGCCAGCATCCTCAATTCTGAGCAGTTCTTC
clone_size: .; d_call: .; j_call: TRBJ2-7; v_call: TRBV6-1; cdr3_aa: CASSDLVIPYEQYF; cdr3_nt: TGTGCCAGCAGTGACCTTGTCATCCCCTACGAGCAGTACTTC
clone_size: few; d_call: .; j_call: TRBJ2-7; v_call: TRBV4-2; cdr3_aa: CASSQLVSYEQYF; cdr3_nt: TGTGCCAGCAGCCAACTGGTCTCCTACGAGCAGTACTTC
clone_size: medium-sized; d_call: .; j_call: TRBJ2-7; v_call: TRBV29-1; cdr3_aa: CSVAAAPRGEQYF; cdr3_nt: TGCAGCGTTGCGGCAGCCCCCAGAGGTGAGCAGTACTTC
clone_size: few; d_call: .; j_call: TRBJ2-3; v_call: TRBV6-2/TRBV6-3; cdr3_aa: CASSYLAGTTDTQYF; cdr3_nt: TGTGCCAGCAGTTATTTGGCAGGGACCACAGATACGCAGTATTTT
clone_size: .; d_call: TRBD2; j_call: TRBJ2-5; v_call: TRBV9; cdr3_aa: CASSLQLAGDEETQYF; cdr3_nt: TGTGCCAGCAGCCTCCAACTAGCGGGAGATGAGGAGACCCAGTACTTC
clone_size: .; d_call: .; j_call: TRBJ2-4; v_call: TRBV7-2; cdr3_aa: CASSLGLGGEGIQYF; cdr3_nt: TGTGCCAGCAGCTTAGGTCTTGGGGGAGAGGGCATTCAGTACTTC
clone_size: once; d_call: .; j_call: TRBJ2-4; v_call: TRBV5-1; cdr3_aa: CASSLDLQGKNIQYF; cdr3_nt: TGCGCCAGCAGCTTGGATCTACAGGGAAAAAACATTCAGTACTTC
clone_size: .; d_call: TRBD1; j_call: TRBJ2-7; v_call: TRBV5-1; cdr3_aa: CASSVRQGAYEQYF; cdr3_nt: TGCGCCAGCAGTGTAAGACAGGGGGCTTACGAGCAGTACTTC
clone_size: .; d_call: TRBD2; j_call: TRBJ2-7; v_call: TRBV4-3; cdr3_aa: CASSGLAGSSAYEQYF; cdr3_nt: TGCGCCAGCAGCGGACTAGCGGGCTCATCGGCCTACGAGCAGTACTTC
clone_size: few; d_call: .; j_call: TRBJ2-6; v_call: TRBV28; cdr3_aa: CASSYDTSGANVLTF; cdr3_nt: TGTGCCAGCAGTTACGACACTTCTGGGGCCAACGTCCTGACTTTC
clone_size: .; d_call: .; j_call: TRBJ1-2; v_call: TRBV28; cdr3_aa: CASRFPTGPYGYTF; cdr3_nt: TGTGCCAGCAGGTTCCCAACAGGGCCCTATGGCTACACCTTC
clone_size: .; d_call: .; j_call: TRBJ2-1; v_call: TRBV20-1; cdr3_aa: CSARVDSVKQFF; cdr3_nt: TGCAGTGCTAGAGTAGATAGCGTGAAACAGTTCTTC
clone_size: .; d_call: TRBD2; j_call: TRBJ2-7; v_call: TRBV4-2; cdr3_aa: CASSQEGLAVYEQYF; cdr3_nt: TGTGCCAGCAGCCAAGAGGGACTAGCGGTCTACGAGCAGTACTTC
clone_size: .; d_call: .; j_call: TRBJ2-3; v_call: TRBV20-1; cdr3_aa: CSAPTTGTDTQYF; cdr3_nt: TGCAGTGCTCCGACTACTGGTACAGATACGCAGTATTTT
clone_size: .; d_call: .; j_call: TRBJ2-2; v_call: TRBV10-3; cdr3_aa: CAISGQGDTGELFF; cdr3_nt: TGTGCCATCAGTGGTCAGGGTGACACCGGGGAGCTGTTTTTT
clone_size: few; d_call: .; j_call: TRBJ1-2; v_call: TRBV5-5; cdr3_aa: CASSVSGGYTF; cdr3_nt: TGTGCCAGCAGCGTGAGTGGGGGCTACACCTTC
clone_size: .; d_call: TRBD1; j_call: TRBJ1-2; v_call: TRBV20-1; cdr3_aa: CSAPVPGQGGYGYTF; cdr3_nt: TGCAGTGCCCCCGTCCCAGGACAGGGGGGCTATGGCTACACCTTC
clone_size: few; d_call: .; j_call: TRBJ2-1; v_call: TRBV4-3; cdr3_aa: CASSEELSYNEQFF; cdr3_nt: TGCGCCAGCAGTGAAGAACTCTCCTACAATGAGCAGTTCTTC
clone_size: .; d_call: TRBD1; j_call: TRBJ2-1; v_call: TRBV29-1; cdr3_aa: CSVEGQNYNEQFF; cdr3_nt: TGCAGCGTTGAGGGACAGAACTACAATGAGCAGTTCTTC
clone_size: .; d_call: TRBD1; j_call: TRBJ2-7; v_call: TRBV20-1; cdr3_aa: CSARGFLPGTAFYEQYF; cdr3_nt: TGCAGTGCTAGAGGGTTCCTGCCCGGGACAGCGTTTTACGAGCAGTACTTC
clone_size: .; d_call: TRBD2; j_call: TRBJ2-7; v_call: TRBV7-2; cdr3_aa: CASSLERGKEQYF; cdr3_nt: TGTGCCAGCAGCTTAGAGCGGGGCAAAGAGCAGTACTTC
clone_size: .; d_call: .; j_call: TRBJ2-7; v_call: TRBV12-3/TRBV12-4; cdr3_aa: CASSLGWDNEQYF; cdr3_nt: TGTGCCAGCAGTTTAGGTTGGGACAACGAGCAGTACTTC
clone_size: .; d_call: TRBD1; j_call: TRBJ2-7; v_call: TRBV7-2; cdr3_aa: CASSFTGQGEQYF; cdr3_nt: TGTGCCAGCAGCTTCACGGGACAGGGCGAGCAGTACTTC
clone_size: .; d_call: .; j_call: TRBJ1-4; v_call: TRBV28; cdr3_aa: CASSLGTGRSEKLFF; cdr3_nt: TGTGCCAGCAGTTTAGGGACGGGACGTTCTGAAAAACTGTTTTTT
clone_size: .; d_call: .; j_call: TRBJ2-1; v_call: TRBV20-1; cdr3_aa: CSAMGFSFNEQFF; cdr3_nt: TGCAGTGCTATGGGATTTTCCTTCAATGAGCAGTTCTTC
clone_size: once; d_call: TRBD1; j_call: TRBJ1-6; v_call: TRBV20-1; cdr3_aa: CSARVTTGDNSPLHF; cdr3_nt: TGCAGTGCTAGAGTTACGACAGGGGATAATTCACCCCTCCACTTT
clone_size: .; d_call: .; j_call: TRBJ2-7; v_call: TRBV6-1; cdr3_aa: CASGRGKLPYEQYF; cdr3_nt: TGTGCCAGTGGCCGGGGTAAACTACCCTACGAGCAGTACTTC
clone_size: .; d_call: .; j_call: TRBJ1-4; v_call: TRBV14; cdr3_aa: CASSQVYRGGEKLFF; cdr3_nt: TGTGCCAGCAGCCAAGTATATAGGGGAGGCGAAAAACTGTTTTTT
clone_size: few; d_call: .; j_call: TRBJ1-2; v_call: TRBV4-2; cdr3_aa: CASSQVDRPGYTF; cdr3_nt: TGTGCCAGCAGCCAAGTCGACAGGCCTGGCTACACCTTC
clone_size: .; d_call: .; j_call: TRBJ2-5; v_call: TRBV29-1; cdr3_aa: CSVEAAGSRETQYF; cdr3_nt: TGCAGCGTTGAAGCGGCTGGCTCCCGAGAGACCCAGTACTTC
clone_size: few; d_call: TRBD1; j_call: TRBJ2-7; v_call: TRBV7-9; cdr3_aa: CASSPQGARSYEQYF; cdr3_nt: TGTGCCAGCAGCCCACAGGGGGCTAGGTCCTACGAGCAGTACTTC
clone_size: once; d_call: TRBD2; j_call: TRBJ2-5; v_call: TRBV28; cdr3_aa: CASGPLTSGQETQYF; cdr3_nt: TGTGCCAGCGGGCCCCTTACTAGCGGCCAAGAGACCCAGTACTTC
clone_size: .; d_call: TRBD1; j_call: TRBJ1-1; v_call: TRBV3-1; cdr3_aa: CASSQDRDRNTEAFF; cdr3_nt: TGTGCCAGCAGCCAAGATAGGGACAGGAACACTGAAGCTTTCTTT
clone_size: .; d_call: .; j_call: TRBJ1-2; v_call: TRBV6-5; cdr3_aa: CASSYSTRAGYTF; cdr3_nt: TGTGCCAGCAGTTACTCGACTAGGGCCGGCTACACCTTC
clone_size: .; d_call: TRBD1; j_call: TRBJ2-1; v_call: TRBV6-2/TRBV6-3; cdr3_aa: CASRDRGTIDEQFF; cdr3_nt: TGTGCCAGCAGGGACAGGGGAACTATAGATGAGCAGTTCTTC
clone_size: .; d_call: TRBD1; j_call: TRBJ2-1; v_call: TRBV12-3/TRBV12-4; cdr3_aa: CASSRDRVNNEQFF; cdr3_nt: TGTGCCAGCAGTCGAGACAGGGTAAACAATGAGCAGTTCTTC
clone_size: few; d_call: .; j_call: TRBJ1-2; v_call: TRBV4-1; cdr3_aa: CASSQSMSTNYGYTF; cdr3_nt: TGCGCCAGCAGCCAATCGATGAGTACTAACTATGGCTACACCTTC
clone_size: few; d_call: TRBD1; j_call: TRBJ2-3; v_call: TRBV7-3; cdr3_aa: CASSSLDFGQVFTDTQYF; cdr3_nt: TGTGCCAGCAGCTCCTTAGACTTTGGACAGGTATTCACAGATACGCAGTATTTT
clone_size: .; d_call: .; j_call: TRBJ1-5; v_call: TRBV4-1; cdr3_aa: CASSQEGALDQPQHF; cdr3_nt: TGCGCCAGCAGCCAAGAAGGGGCCCTGGATCAGCCCCAGCATTTT
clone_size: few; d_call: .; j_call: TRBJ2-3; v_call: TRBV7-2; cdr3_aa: CASSPEGYTDTQYF; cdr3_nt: TGTGCCAGCAGCCCTGAGGGCTACACAGATACGCAGTATTTT
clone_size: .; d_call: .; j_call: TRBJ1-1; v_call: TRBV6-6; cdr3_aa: CATTPTRFRTLNTEAFF; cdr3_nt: TGTGCCACCACTCCGACCCGATTTCGGACACTGAACACTGAAGCTTTCTTT
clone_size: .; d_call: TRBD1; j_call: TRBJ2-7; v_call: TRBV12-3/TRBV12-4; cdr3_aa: CASSLTPGDSFSYEQYF; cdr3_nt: TGTGCCAGCAGTCTCACCCCCGGGGACAGCTTCTCCTACGAGCAGTACTTC
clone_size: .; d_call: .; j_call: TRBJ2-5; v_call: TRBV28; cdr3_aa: CASSNDRTEQYF; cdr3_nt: TGTGCCAGCAGTAATGATAGAACTGAGCAGTACTTC
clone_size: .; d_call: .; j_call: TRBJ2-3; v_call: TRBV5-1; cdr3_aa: CASSLGTASTDTQYF; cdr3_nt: TGCGCCAGCAGCTTGGGGACAGCTAGCACAGATACGCAGTATTTT
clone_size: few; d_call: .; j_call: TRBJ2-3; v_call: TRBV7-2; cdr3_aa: CASRLTGFSDTQYF; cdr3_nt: TGTGCCAGTCGATTGACAGGTTTTTCCGATACGCAGTATTTT